The 14 T cell receptor beta chains given below trace back to one sample, sequenced in a study of regulatory T cells. The study's findings and limits: In CD3G-deficient patients, conventional CD4+ T cells were enriched for hydrophobic CDR3 residues at positions 6 and 7.

Their cognate antigens are unknown. The primer mix had 52 TRBV and 13 TRBJ primers. Produced via immunoSEQ multiplex PCR; TCRdb's table is partial and in-frame only. The sample contains over 20,000 clones, 70% to 90% of which appear only once. Material for sequencing was conventional CD4+ T cells sorted from blood. Source of these receptors: a child aged 10-17 years with CD3G deficiency.

The chain combines TRBV19 with TRBJ1-2, with TRBD1 identical over 10 bases. The CDR3 has 11 amino acids. The V and J ends lost 8 bases and 8 bases, in that order; junction bases with no gene match: 2. Germline assignment: CDR1 LNHDA and CDR2 SQIVND (reference sequence). CDR3 sequence: CASGQGDGYTF. The DNA of the CDR3 is TGTGCCAGTGGACAGGGGGACGGCTACACCTTC.

The chain uses TRBV19 and TRBJ1-2; D gene unclear. The ends were cut back, 4 bases at V and 4 bases at J, with 4 bases in the middle. CDR3 size: 11 residues. Germline assignment: CDR1 LNHDA and CDR2 SQIVND (reference sequence). CDR3 DNA: TGTGCCAGTAGTAAGAGCTATGGCTACACCTTC. Translating gives CASSKSYGYTF.

The chain combines TRBV5-1 with TRBJ2-2; perhaps TRBD1 as D (5 bases). V lost 2 bases, J lost 3 bases, and 8 bases lay in between. In germline, CDR1 is SGHRS, CDR2 YFSETQ. This CDR3 region has 14 residues. In DNA, the CDR3 is TGCGCCAGCAGCTTCCAGACAGACACCGGGGAGCTGTTTTTT. Translation gives CASSFQTDTGELFF.

This clone has only one observation. This rearrangement joins TRBV5-1 to TRBJ2-3; TRBD1 matches 7 bases. CDR3 length: 14 residues. Germline V gene data show CDR1 as SGHRS and CDR2 as YFSETQ. With V trimmed by 7 bases and J by 0 bases, 5 bases remained unmatched. The CDR3 sequence: CASRRQGSTDTQYF. The CDR3 DNA reads as TGCGCCAGCCGACGACAGGGTAGCACAGATACGCAGTATTTT.

J is TRBJ2-1 and V is TRBV19; 10 bases map to TRBD2. V gave up 6 bases and J gave up 5 bases; unmatched junction bases: 4. There are 14 residues in the CDR3. Germline-derived CDR1 and CDR2 are LNHDA and SQIVND (reference sequence). Written as DNA, the CDR3 is TGTGCCAGTAGAGCGGGAGGGAAAAACAATGAGCAGTTCTTC. This translates into CASRAGGKNNEQFF.

In regard to this clone: The same CDR3 can be traced to other DNA sequences in this sample. The J gene is TRBJ2-1, the V gene TRBV5-1; 9 nucleotides line up with TRBD2. The germline CDR1 and CDR2 sequences are SGHRS and YFSETQ. V shed 2 bases, J shed 4 bases, and the junction held 4 bases outside the gene matches. The CDR3 is 15 residues long. This chain's CDR3 is CASSLGLAGYNEQFF. The DNA for the CDR3 is TGCGCCAGCAGCTTAGGCCTAGCGGGGTACAATGAGCAGTTCTTC.

The CDR3: CASRSRGGYNEQFF. CDR3 coding DNA: TGTGCCAGCAGATCCAGGGGAGGTTACAATGAGCAGTTCTTC. The chain is built from TRBV6-6 and TRBJ2-1; D may match TRBD1 or TRBD2 (6 bases each). Trimming took 6 bases from V and 4 from J, leaving 13 bases between them. Germline V gives CDR1 MNHNY, CDR2 SVGAGI (reference sequence). This CDR3 comprises 14 residues.

The chain is built from TRBV7-9 and TRBJ2-2; 7 bases align to TRBD2. Germline V gene lookup returns CDR1 SEHNR and CDR2 FQNEAQ (reference sequence). The CDR3 length is 16 residues. The trim removed 2 bases at V and 2 bases at J, leaving 5 bases unmatched. The CDR3 bases are TGTGCCAGCAGCTTATACGGGGGGAAAAACACCGGGGAGCTGTTTTTT. Translating gives CASSLYGGKNTGELFF.

V usage is TRBV28 and J usage is TRBJ2-7; 9 nucleotides line up with TRBD1. The ends lost 5 bases at V and 6 bases at J; junction bases unmatched: 11. Germline CDR1 and CDR2: MDHEN and SYDVKM. The CDR3 sequence is 15 residues long. The CDR3 DNA reads as TGTGCCAGCAGTCTACGGACGACAGGGGGTCGCGAGCAGTACTTC. This sequence encodes CASSLRTTGGREQYF.

The rearrangement joins TRBV5-1 to TRBJ2-3; D gene ambiguous. In germline, CDR1 is SGHRS, CDR2 YFSETQ. V was trimmed by 0 bases and J by 3 bases, leaving 11 bases between them. This CDR3 contains 15 residues. The CDR3 loop reads CASSLVGFQTDTQYF. CDR3 DNA: TGCGCCAGCAGCTTGGTGGGGTTTCAAACAGATACGCAGTATTTT.

The chain uses TRBV5-1 and TRBJ2-7, with 10 bases that match TRBD1. Germline lookup yields CDR1 SGHRS and CDR2 YFSETQ. V lost 4 bases and J lost 3; bases outside the gene matches: 1. CDR3 size: 13 residues. The CDR3 DNA follows: TGCGCCAGCAGCCGGGACAGGGGCTACGAGCAGTACTTC. The encoded protein is CASSRDRGYEQYF.

V usage is TRBV27 and J usage is TRBJ2-3; 8 bases are shared with TRBD1. From germline, CDR1 is MNHEY and CDR2 SMNVEV (reference sequence). The V segment lost 3 bases and the J segment 5 bases; nucleotides outside the gene matches: 7. The CDR3 is made up of 15 amino acids. DNA for the CDR3: TGTGCCAGCAGTTTCGGGGACAGGAAGGGAGATACGCAGTATTTT. Encoded protein: CASSFGDRKGDTQYF.

This rearrangement joins TRBV28 to TRBJ2-7; 11 nucleotides match TRBD1. V lost 8 bases, J lost 5 bases, and 5 bases stayed unmatched. The germline gives CDR1 MDHEN, CDR2 SYDVKM. CDR3 length: 13 amino acids. CDR3 sequence: CASLGQGAHEQYF. Here the CDR3 DNA reads TGTGCCAGCCTCGGACAGGGGGCCCACGAGCAGTACTTC.

This sequence joins TRBV4-1 and TRBJ2-7; D may be TRBD1 (6 bases). Trimming removed 2 bases from V and 1 base from J, with 12 bases in between. The CDR3 loop spans 15 amino acids. Germline V gene lookup returns CDR1 MGHRA and CDR2 YSYEKL. The CDR3 reads CASSQQARGSYEQYF. The CDR3 DNA reads TGCGCCAGCAGCCAACAAGCTAGGGGGTCCTACGAGCAGTACTTC.